What follows describes a single T cell receptor (beta chain). Its specificity is unknown. This sample is part of a study of cytomegalovirus exposure and HLA in healthy donors. Study-level information: In terms of ancestry, the Caucasian-associated cluster contained about 81% of the approximately 380 genotyped donors.

Primers: 60 Vbeta forward and 13 Jbeta reverse. Sequencing used immunoSEQ multiplex PCR; TCRdb keeps in-frame clones, though not all of them. The repertoire holds fewer than 200,000 clones, with about 85% as singletons. Study-level results: Cytomegalovirus association was assigned to about 150 TCR beta chains. High specificity and sensitivity for cytomegalovirus status were reported for the classifier. According to an earlier analysis, most TCR beta V segments yielded productive rearrangements about 90% or about 30% of the time.

The CDR3 extends over 15 amino acids. Trimming cost V 4 bases and J 3 bases; bases outside gene matches: 7. Germline lookup yields CDR1 LNHNV and CDR2 YYDKDF (reference sequence). This clonotype was obtained from a woman in her fifties or sixties in good health and CMV-seropositive. The sequenced sample consisted of PBMCs. V is TRBV15 and J is TRBJ2-7; TRBD2 matches 9 bases. The CDR3, as DNA: TGTGCCACCAGCACCCTAGCGGGGAAACTCTACGAGCAGTACTTC. Its protein is CATSTLAGKLYEQYF.